Reported below is one T cell receptor beta chain. Per the study methods: Amplified reference gene primers provided the basis for estimating nucleated cell counts. Only in-frame clones appear in the TCRdb table, and some are missing; sequencing was by immunoSEQ multiplex PCR. The D gene and trimming were derived from the DNA, and the V and J assignments and clone size from that table. Of 240,000 or so clones listed, 70% to 85% are singletons. The germline gives CDR1 KGHDR, CDR2 SFDVKD. The CDR3 consists of 15 residues. After removal of 9 bases from V and 8 bases from J, the junction contained 13 bases not matched to a gene. This sample was included in a study of blood T cell repertoires in COVID-19. Study in general: The samples span acute and convalescent COVID-19 from the United States, Italy and Spain. From T cells, B-cell-depleted T cells, or PBMCs came the material, which was cDNA or gDNA.

J is TRBJ2-1 and V is TRBV24-1, with 9 positions matching TRBD1. The clonotype comes from a woman of 80 years or more with acute or convalescent COVID-19. Sequencing was performed on peripheral blood. In nucleotides, the CDR3 is TGTGCCACCGGCTCCGGGACAGGGTTTCGTGATGAGCAGTTCTTC. This sequence encodes CATGSGTGFRDEQFF.